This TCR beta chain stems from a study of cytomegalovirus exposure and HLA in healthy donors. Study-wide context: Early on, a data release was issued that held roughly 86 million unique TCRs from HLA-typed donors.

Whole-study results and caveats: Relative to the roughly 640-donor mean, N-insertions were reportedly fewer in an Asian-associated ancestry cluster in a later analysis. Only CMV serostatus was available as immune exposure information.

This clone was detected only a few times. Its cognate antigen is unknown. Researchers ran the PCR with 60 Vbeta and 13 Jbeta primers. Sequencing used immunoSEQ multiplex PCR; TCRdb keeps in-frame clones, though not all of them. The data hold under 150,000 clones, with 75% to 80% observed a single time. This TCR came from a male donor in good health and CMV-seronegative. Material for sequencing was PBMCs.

In DNA, the CDR3 is TGTGCCAGCAGTTACGGGGCGGACAGGCACAGCATTCAGTACTTC. Its translation is CASSYGADRHSIQYF. The J gene is TRBJ2-4, the V gene TRBV6-6, with 7 bases lining up with TRBD1. The length of the CDR3 is 15 residues. After removal of 2 bases from V and 9 bases from J, the junction contained 10 bases not matched to a gene. From germline, CDR1 is MNHNY and CDR2 SVGAGI (reference sequence).